These 11 T cell receptor beta chains were sequenced from one sample in a study of shared clonotypes between healthy human individuals (dated by TCRdb to between 2020 and 2021). Preparation of the library involved the immunoSEQ multiplex PCR assay. Sourced from immuneACCESS, this table was stored by TCRdb with only in-frame sequences that have V and J called. A share of the clones is absent; for the studies checked, an unresolved V gene accounts for under half, and the remainder has no known explanation. This sample lists 980,000 or so clones; 76% were detected once. The ten largest clones add up to about 1.5% of the sample. The material sequenced was memory CD4+ T cells sorted from blood. The sample's cell subset or site label, in plain terms: CD45RA-negative fraction. The origin of the receptors is a man aged 18 to 30 in good health.

This chain uses TRBV14 with TRBJ2-7; D remains ambiguous. The CDR3 length is 12 residues. Trimming removed 0 bases from V and 11 bases from J, with 11 bases in between. Per germline, CDR1 SGHDN and CDR2 FVKESK. The CDR3 reads CASSQERMVEYF. CDR3 sequence (DNA): TGTGCCAGCAGCCAAGAACGGATGGTTGAGTACTTC.

The chain links TRBV19 to TRBJ1-5; D ambiguous. Trimming shortened V by 6 bases and J by 5 bases, and 8 bases separated the two germline ends. This CDR3 comprises 12 residues. CDR1 and CDR2 from the germline V gene are LNHDA and SQIVND (reference sequence). The CDR3 DNA is TGTGCCAGTAGCAGGATTTATCAGCCCCAGCATTTT. Protein: CASSRIYQPQHF.

This clone has a handful of counts. V and J are TRBV5-1 and TRBJ2-3; a possible D gene is TRBD2 (5 bases). Germline CDR1 is SGHRS and CDR2 is YFSETQ. The ends were cut back, 4 bases at V and 7 bases at J, with 13 bases in the middle. The CDR3 spans 13 residues. DNA of the CDR3: TGCGCCAGCAGCCCGGACTTTGGAAATACGCAGTATTTT. It encodes CASSPDFGNTQYF.

This clone was seen only once. The chain uses TRBV14 and TRBJ2-5; D unresolved. This CDR3 has 12 amino acids. Between the trimmed V and J ends, which lost 4 bases and 5 bases, there was a span of 8 bases. CDR1 is SGHDN and CDR2 is FVKESK in the germline V gene. The CDR3 bases are TGTGCCAGCAGCCGATCGAGGGAGACCCAGTACTTC. Translating it yields CASSRSRETQYF.

CDR3 DNA sequence: TGTGCCAGCGGCGCAACACTTGAAAAACTGTTTTTT. Translation: CASGATLEKLFF. The chain carries TRBV28 and TRBJ1-4; D uncertain. Germline loops: CDR1 MDHEN, CDR2 SYDVKM. The V end lost 8 bases, the J end lost 7 bases, and 11 bases lay between the germline ends. The CDR3 length is 12 residues. Complete variable domain (other parts from reference TRBV28 and TRBJ1-4): DVKVTQSSRYLVKRTGEKVFLECVQDMDHENMFWYRQDPGLGLRLIYFSYDVKMKEKGDIPEGYSVSREKKERFSLILESASTNQTSMYLCASGATLEKLFFGSGTQLSVL.

This sequence joins TRBV30 and TRBJ1-1, with a possible D match to TRBD1 (6 bases). Per the germline V gene, CDR1 is GTSNPN and CDR2 is SVGIG (reference sequence). The CDR3 consists of 13 residues. Trimming stripped 2 bases from V and 3 bases from J, with 10 bases between. CDR3 sequence: CAWSSGQDTEAFF. CDR3 nucleotides: TGTGCCTGGAGTTCGGGACAAGACACTGAAGCTTTCTTT.

The rearrangement uses TRBV6-5 and TRBJ2-7; 8 bases match TRBD2. This CDR3 is built from 14 residues. The germline CDR1 and CDR2 sequences are MNHEY and SVGAGI. V gave up 7 bases and J gave up 4 bases; unmatched junction bases: 9. DNA for the CDR3: TGTGCCAGCAAAACCACTAGCGGATTATACGAGCAGTACTTC. Translation: CASKTTSGLYEQYF.

V usage is TRBV4-1 and J usage is TRBJ2-3; TRBD2 aligns across 9 bases. The CDR3 loop spans 17 amino acids. The V gene end was trimmed by 0 bases and the J gene end by 5 bases; junction bases not matched to a gene: 9. CDR1 is MGHRA and CDR2 is YSYEKL in the germline V gene. CDR3 DNA sequence: TGCGCCAGCAGCCAAGATACTGCGGGAGGGCCTGGAGATACGCAGTATTTT. It codes for CASSQDTAGGPGDTQYF.

The chain couples TRBV6-5 to TRBJ2-7; 7 nucleotides align to TRBD2. J was trimmed by 3 bases and V by 2 bases; bases with no gene match: 7. The germline gives CDR1 MNHEY, CDR2 SVGAGI. The CDR3 is made up of 15 amino acids. CDR3 in amino acids: CASSYGSAGVYEQYF. In nucleotides, the CDR3 is TGTGCCAGCAGTTACGGTTCGGCGGGAGTCTACGAGCAGTACTTC.

This clone is a singleton in its sample. The chain combines TRBV6-1 with TRBJ2-7, with D maybe TRBD1 (7 bases). The V gene lost 6 bases and the J gene lost 0 bases, with 15 bases spanning the gap. Germline V gene sequence: CDR1 MNHNS, CDR2 SASEGT. This CDR3 has 15 amino acids. The CDR3 region has the DNA TGTGCCAGCAGATGGGCAGGGGGGAGCTCCTACGAGCAGTACTTC. Amino acid sequence: CASRWAGGSSYEQYF.

The rearrangement links TRBV4-3 to TRBJ1-1; TRBD1 aligns across 8 bases. The CDR3 loop spans 15 amino acids. Germline loops: CDR1 LGHNA, CDR2 YSLEER. J gave up 3 bases and V 1 base, and 4 bases lay outside the gene matches. The CDR3 loop reads CASSQVQGAYTEAFF. CDR3 in DNA: TGCGCCAGCAGCCAAGTCCAGGGGGCGTACACTGAAGCTTTCTTT.